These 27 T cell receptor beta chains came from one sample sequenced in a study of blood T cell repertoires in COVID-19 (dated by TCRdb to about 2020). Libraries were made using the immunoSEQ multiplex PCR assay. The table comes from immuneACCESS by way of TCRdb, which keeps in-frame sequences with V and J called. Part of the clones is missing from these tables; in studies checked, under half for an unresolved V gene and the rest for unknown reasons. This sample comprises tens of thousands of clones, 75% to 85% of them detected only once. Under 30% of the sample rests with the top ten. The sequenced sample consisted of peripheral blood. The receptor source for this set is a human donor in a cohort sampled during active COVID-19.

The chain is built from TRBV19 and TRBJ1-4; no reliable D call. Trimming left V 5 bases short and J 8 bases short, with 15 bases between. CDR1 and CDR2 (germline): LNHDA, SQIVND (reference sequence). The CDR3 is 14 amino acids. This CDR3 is CASSLSQAPEKLFF. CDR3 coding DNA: TGTGCCAGTAGTTTGAGCCAAGCTCCGGAAAAACTGTTTTTT.

CDR3 sequence reads: CASSRTRGETQYF. The CDR3 coding sequence is TGCGCCAGCAGCCGCACCAGAGGGGAGACCCAGTACTTC. The chain couples TRBV4-1 to TRBJ2-5, with a tentative D call TRBD2 (5 bases). Germline CDR1 MGHRA, CDR2 YSYEKL. Trimming took off 4 bases at V and 5 bases at J, with 11 bases between the two ends. The CDR3 spans 13 residues.

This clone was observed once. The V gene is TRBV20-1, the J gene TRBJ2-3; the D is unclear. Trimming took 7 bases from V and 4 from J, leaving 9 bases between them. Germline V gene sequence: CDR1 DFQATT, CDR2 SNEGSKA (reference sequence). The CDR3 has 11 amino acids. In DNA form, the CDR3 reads TGCAGTGGAGAGGTCGCAGATACGCAGTATTTT. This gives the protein CSGEVADTQYF.

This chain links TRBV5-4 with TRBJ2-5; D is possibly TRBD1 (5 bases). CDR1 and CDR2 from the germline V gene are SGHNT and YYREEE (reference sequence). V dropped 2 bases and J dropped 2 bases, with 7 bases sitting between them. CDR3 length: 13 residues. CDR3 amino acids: CASSFGQQETQYF. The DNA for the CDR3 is TGTGCCAGCAGCTTCGGACAACAAGAGACCCAGTACTTC.

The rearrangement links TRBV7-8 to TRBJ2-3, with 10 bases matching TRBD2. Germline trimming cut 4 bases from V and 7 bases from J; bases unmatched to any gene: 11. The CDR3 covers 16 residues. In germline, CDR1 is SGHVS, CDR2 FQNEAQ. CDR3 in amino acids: CASSSSGGAVSNTQYF. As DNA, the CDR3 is TGTGCCAGCAGCTCAAGCGGGGGGGCCGTTTCGAATACGCAGTATTTT.

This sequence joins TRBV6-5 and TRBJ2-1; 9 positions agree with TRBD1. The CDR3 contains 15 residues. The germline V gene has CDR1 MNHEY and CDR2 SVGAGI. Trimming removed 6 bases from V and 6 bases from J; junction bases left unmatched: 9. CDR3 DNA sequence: TGTGCCAGCAGAGCGTCAATGGGACAGGGCAATGAGCAGTTCTTC. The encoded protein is CASRASMGQGNEQFF.

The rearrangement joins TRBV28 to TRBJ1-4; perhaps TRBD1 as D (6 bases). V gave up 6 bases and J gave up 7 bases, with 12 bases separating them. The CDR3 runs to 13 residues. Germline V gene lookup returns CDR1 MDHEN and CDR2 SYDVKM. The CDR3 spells CASSEGVSEKLFF. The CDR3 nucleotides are TGTGCCAGCAGCGAGGGGGTTAGTGAAAAACTGTTTTTT.

The CDR3 loop reads CASGDRGRLGTEAFF. CDR3 in DNA: TGTGCTAGTGGGGACAGGGGAAGGTTGGGCACTGAAGCTTTCTTT. This chain joins TRBV12-5 and TRBJ1-1; 9 bases map to TRBD1. CDR3 length: 15 amino acids. V trimming: 6 bases; J trimming: 4 bases; junction bases outside the gene matches: 9. Germline CDR1 LGHNT, CDR2 FRNRAP.

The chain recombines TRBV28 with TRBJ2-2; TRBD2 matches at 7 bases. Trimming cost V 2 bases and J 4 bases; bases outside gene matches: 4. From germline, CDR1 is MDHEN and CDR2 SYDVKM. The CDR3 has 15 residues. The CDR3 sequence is CASSLGRLATGELFF. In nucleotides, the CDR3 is TGTGCCAGCAGTTTAGGAAGACTAGCCACCGGGGAGCTGTTTTTT.

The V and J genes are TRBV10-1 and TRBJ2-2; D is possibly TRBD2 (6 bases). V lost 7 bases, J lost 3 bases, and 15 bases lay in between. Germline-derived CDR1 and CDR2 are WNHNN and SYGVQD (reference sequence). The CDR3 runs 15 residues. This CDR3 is CASTPGGWDTGELFF. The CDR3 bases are TGCGCCAGCACGCCCGGGGGTTGGGACACCGGGGAGCTGTTTTTT.

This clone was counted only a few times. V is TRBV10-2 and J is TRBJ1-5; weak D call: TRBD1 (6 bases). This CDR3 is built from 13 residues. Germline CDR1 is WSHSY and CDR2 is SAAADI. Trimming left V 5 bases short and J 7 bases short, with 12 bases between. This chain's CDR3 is CASSRGQGQPQHF. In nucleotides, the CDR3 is TGCGCCAGCAGTCGAGGGCAGGGGCAGCCCCAGCATTTT.

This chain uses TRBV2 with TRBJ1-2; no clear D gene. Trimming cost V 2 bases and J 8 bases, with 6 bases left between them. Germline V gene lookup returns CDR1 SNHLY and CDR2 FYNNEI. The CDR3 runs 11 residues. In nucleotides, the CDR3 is TGTGCCAGCAGTGAACCTCGGGGCTACACCTTC. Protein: CASSEPRGYTF.

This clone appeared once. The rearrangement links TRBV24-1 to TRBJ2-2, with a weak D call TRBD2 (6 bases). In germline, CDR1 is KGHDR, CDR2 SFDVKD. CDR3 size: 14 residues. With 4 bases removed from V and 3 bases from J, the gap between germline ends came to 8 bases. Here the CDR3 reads CATSDPGDTGELFF. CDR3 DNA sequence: TGTGCCACCAGTGACCCGGGGGACACCGGGGAGCTGTTTTTT.

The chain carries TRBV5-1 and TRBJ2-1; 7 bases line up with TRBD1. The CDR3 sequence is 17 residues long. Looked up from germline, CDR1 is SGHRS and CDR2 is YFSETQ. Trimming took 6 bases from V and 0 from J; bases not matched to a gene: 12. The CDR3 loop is CASTLNPTGSSYNEQFF. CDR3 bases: TGCGCCAGCACCCTCAACCCGACAGGGAGCTCCTACAATGAGCAGTTCTTC. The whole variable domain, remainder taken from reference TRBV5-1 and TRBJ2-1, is KAGVTQTPRYLIKTRGQQVTLSCSPISGHRSVSWYQQTPGQGLQFLFEYFSETQRNKGNFPGRFSGRQFSNSRSEMNVSTLELGDSALYLCASTLNPTGSSYNEQFFGPGTRLTVL.

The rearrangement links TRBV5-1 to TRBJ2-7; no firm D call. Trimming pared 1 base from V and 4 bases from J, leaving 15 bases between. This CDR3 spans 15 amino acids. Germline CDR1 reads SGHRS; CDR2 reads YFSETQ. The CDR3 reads CASSLSAAREYEQYF. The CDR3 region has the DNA TGCGCCAGCAGCTTGAGTGCCGCTCGCGAGTACGAGCAGTACTTC.

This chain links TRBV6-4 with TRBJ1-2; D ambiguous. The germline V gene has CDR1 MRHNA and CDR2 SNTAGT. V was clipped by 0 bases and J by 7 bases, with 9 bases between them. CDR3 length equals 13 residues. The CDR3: CASSDSGVGGYTF. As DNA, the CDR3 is TGTGCCAGCAGTGACTCCGGGGTAGGTGGCTACACCTTC.

CDR3 residues: CASSSQGDQPQHF. The CDR3 DNA sequence: TGTGCCAGCAGCTCTCAGGGGGATCAGCCCCAGCATTTT. This chain connects TRBV7-8 to TRBJ1-5; 7 bases align to TRBD1. Germline values: CDR1 SGHVS, CDR2 FQNEAQ. The CDR3 length is 13 residues. The trim removed 4 bases at V and 5 bases at J, leaving 2 bases unmatched.

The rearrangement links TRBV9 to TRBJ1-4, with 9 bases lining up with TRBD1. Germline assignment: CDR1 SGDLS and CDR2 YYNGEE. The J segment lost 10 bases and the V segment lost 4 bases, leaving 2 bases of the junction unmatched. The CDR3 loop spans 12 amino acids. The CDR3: CASSPGQGKLFF. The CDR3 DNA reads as TGTGCCAGCAGCCCGGGACAGGGAAAACTGTTTTTT.

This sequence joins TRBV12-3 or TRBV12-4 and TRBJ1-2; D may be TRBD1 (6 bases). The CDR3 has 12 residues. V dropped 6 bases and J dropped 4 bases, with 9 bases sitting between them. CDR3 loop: CASSRDIYGYTF. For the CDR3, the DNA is TGTGCCAGCAGCCGGGACATCTATGGCTACACCTTC.

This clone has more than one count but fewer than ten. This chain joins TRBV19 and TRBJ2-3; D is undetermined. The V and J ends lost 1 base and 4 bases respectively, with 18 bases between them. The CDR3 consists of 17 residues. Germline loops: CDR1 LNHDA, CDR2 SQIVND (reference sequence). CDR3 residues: CASSIVGGALEADTQYF. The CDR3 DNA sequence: TGTGCCAGTAGTATAGTAGGCGGCGCGTTAGAAGCAGATACGCAGTATTTT. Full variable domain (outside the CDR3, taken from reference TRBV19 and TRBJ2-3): DGGITQSPKYLFRKEGQNVTLSCEQNLNHDAMYWYRQDPGQGLRLIYYSQIVNDFQKGDIAEGYSVSREKKESFPLTVTSAQKNPTAFYLCASSIVGGALEADTQYFGPGTRLTVL.

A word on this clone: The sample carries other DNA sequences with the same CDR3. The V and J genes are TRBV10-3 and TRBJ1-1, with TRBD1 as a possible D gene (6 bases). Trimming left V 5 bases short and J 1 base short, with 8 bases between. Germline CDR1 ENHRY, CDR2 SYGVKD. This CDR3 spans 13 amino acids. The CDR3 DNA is TGTGCCATCAGTAGACAGGAGAACACTGAAGCTTTCTTT. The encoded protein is CAISRQENTEAFF.

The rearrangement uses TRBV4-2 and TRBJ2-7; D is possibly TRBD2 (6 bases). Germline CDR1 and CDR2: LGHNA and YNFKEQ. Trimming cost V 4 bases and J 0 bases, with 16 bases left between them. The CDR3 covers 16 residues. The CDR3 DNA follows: TGTGCCAGCAGCCGATCAACACGGGGGAGCTCCTACGAGCAGTACTTC. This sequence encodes CASSRSTRGSSYEQYF.

CDR3 coding DNA: TGTGCCAGCAGCCCGCCGGGGGGTACTGAAGCTTTCTTT. This codes for CASSPPGGTEAFF. The V gene is TRBV7-9, the J gene TRBJ1-1; maybe TRBD1 (5 bases). This CDR3 spans 13 amino acids. Germline CDR1 reads SEHNR; CDR2 reads FQNEAQ (reference sequence). Trimming cost V 5 bases and J 5 bases, with 12 bases left between them.

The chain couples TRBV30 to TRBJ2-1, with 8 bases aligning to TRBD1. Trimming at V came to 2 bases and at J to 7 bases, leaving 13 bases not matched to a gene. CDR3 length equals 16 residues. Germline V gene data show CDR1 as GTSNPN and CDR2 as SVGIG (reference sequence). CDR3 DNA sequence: TGTGCCTGGAGTCTACTGACGGCGAGACAGGGGAATGAGCAGTTCTTC. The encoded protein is CAWSLLTARQGNEQFF.

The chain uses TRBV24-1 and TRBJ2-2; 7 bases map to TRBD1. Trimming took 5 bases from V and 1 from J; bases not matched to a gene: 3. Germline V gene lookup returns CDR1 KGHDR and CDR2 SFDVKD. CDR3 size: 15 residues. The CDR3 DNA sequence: TGTGCCACCAGTGGCCGGACAGGGAACACCGGGGAGCTGTTTTTT. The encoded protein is CATSGRTGNTGELFF.

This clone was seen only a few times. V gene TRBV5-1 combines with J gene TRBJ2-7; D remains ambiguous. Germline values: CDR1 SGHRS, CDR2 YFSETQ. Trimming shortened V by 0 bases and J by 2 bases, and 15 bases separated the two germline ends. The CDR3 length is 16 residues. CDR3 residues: CASSLDPPPPAYEQYF. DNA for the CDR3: TGCGCCAGCAGCTTGGACCCCCCTCCTCCGGCCTACGAGCAGTACTTC.

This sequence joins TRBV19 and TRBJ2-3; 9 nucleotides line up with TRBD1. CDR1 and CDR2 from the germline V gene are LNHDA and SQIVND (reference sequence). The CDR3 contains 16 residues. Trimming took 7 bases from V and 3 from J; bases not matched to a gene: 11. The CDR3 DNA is TGTGCCAGTAACAACCCCGGGACAGGGTATACAGATACGCAGTATTTT. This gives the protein CASNNPGTGYTDTQYF.